The rows below give T cell receptor beta chains drawn from one sample of a study of T cell responses to AZD1222 COVID-19 vaccine. The method was immunoSEQ multiplex PCR; TCRdb's version includes in-frame clones alone and lacks a portion of them. The table includes 140,000 to 150,000 clones, 92% detected once. The source material was peripheral blood, sampled on day 0 of AZD1222 vaccination. These TCRs come from an adult in good health. Each CDR3 is given with its conserved first and last residue. A D gene is named only where the DNA matches it firmly. For some rows the clone size is stated as once, few or many, or as a class when expanded; others skip it.

>TRBD1|TRBV24-1|once|TRBJ1-4
CATSDDRDRGGKLFF
TGTGCCACCAGTGATGACCGGGACAGGGGAGGAAAACTGTTTTTT
>TRBD1|TRBV7-9|NA|TRBJ2-1
CASSPRQGAINEQFF
TGTGCCAGCAGCCCGAGACAGGGGGCGATCAATGAGCAGTTCTTC
>TRBD1|TRBV29-1|once|TRBJ1-5
CSVRTGGTNQPQHF
TGCAGCGTCCGGACAGGGGGGACCAATCAGCCCCAGCATTTT
>TRBD1|TRBV18|NA|TRBJ2-3
CASSIARGLGTDTQYF
TGTGCCAGCTCGATAGCCAGGGGGCTCGGTACAGATACGCAGTATTTT
>TRBD2|TRBV7-3|NA|TRBJ2-1
CASSPSGLTGNEQFF
TGTGCCAGCAGCCCTAGCGGCTTAACTGGGAATGAGCAGTTCTTC
>TRBD1|TRBV6-5|NA|TRBJ1-2
CASSYSPQGARGYTF
TGTGCCAGCAGTTACTCCCCCCAGGGGGCCCGTGGCTACACCTTC
>NA|TRBV5-4|NA|TRBJ1-2
CASSPGPPLGPPNYGYTF
TGTGCCAGCAGCCCAGGTCCGCCGCTTGGCCCACCTAACTATGGCTACACCTTC
>TRBD1|TRBV5-1|NA|TRBJ1-1
CASTGQLNTEAFF
TGCGCCAGCACGGGACAGCTGAACACTGAAGCTTTCTTT
>NA|TRBV27|NA|TRBJ2-4
CASAIAALAQDIQYF
TGTGCCAGCGCCATTGCCGCCCTGGCCCAGGACATTCAGTACTTC
>NA|TRBV2|NA|TRBJ1-6
CASRQGTHSPLHF
TGTGCCAGCAGGCAGGGCACCCATTCACCCCTCCACTTT
>TRBD2|TRBV5-1|NA|TRBJ2-7
CASSLVPSGSETYEQYF
TGCGCCAGCAGCTTGGTGCCTAGCGGGAGCGAAACCTACGAGCAGTACTTC
>NA|TRBV21-1|NA|TRBJ1-1
CASSKGRKGLRNTEAFF
TGTGCCAGCAGCAAAGGGAGGAAGGGTCTCCGGAACACTGAAGCTTTCTTT
>NA|TRBV30|NA|TRBJ1-1
CAWRWTVNTEAFF
TGTGCCTGGAGGTGGACAGTGAACACTGAAGCTTTCTTT
>NA|TRBV5-6|NA|TRBJ2-1
CASSLKGGTEQFF
TGTGCCAGCAGCTTGAAGGGCGGGACAGAGCAGTTCTTC
>NA|TRBV7-9|NA|TRBJ2-7
CASSLDGVVKDEQYF
TGTGCCAGCAGCTTAGACGGGGTAGTAAAGGACGAGCAGTACTTC
>NA|TRBV9|NA|TRBJ1-5
CASSGDSNQPQHF
TGTGCCAGCAGCGGGGATAGCAATCAGCCCCAGCATTTT
>TRBD1|TRBV7-2|once|TRBJ1-2
CASSPWDREDYGYTF
TGTGCCAGCAGCCCCTGGGACAGGGAGGACTATGGCTACACCTTC
>NA|TRBV27|NA|TRBJ2-1
CASSRGGTSHSYNEQFF
TGTGCCAGCAGCCGTGGGGGGACTTCCCACTCCTACAATGAGCAGTTCTTC
>NA|TRBV14|NA|TRBJ2-1
CASSQVGGAPGEQFF
TGTGCCAGCAGCCAAGTGGGTGGGGCCCCGGGGGAGCAGTTCTTC
>NA|TRBV9|NA|TRBJ1-1
CASSDRDSPGTEAFF
TGTGCCAGCAGCGACCGGGACTCCCCGGGGACTGAAGCTTTCTTT
>NA|TRBV24-1|NA|TRBJ2-1
CATSDLGRGDEDNEQFF
TGTGCCACCAGTGATTTGGGTAGGGGCGATGAGGACAATGAGCAGTTCTTC
>NA|TRBV2|NA|TRBJ2-3
CASSTVGTQYF
TGTGCCAGCAGCACCGTGGGAACGCAGTATTTT
>TRBD2|TRBV20-1|NA|TRBJ2-5
CSASNSGRAQETQYF
TGCAGTGCTAGTAACAGCGGGAGGGCCCAAGAGACCCAGTACTTC
>TRBD1|TRBV28|NA|TRBJ1-2
CASSLQGASGYTF
TGTGCCAGCAGTTTACAGGGGGCTTCTGGCTACACCTTC
>NA|TRBV7-2|NA|TRBJ1-2
CASSPSGYFVAGYTF
TGTGCCAGCAGCCCGTCAGGGTATTTTGTGGCTGGCTACACCTTC
>NA|TRBV6-5|NA|TRBJ2-7
CAPSGHEQYF
TGTGCCCCTTCCGGACACGAGCAGTACTTC
>NA|TRBV15|NA|TRBJ2-2
CATGTLNPVENTGELFF
TGTGCCACCGGAACCCTTAACCCTGTAGAGAACACCGGGGAGCTGTTTTTT
>NA|TRBV5-1|NA|TRBJ1-1
CASSFIGGQNTEAFF
TGCGCCAGCAGCTTTATCGGGGGGCAGAACACTGAAGCTTTCTTT
>NA|TRBV29-1|NA|TRBJ2-2
CSPPGRDTGELFF
TGCAGCCCCCCCGGCCGGGACACCGGGGAGCTGTTTTTT
>NA|TRBV29-1|NA|TRBJ1-2
CSVVGGDGVNGYTF
TGCAGCGTTGTTGGGGGTGATGGGGTGAACGGCTACACCTTC
>TRBD2|TRBV7-9|NA|TRBJ2-1
CASSPNRGDRYNEQFF
TGTGCCAGCAGCCCGAACCGGGGGGACCGGTACAATGAGCAGTTCTTC
>TRBD1|TRBV6-5|NA|TRBJ1-1
CASSKDRGRAFF
TGTGCCAGCAGCAAGGACAGGGGTAGAGCTTTCTTT